The clone carrying this TCR beta chain was found once. This entry belongs to a study of blood T cell repertoires in COVID-19. This CDR3 contains 15 residues. J lost 2 bases, V lost 2 bases, and 5 bases had no gene match. CDR1 and CDR2 from the germline V gene are KGHSH and LQKENI. The assay was immunoSEQ multiplex PCR, and TCRdb's table has in-frame clones only and misses some. The table includes about 330,000 clones, roughly 83% detected once. The V and J genes are TRBV18 and TRBJ2-7; 8 bases match TRBD1. Material: peripheral blood. The clonotype comes from a woman aged 45 to 65 with acute or convalescent COVID-19. CDR3 loop: CASSPRGDRPYEQYF. The CDR3 DNA sequence: TGTGCCAGCTCACCAAGGGGGGACAGGCCCTACGAGCAGTACTTC.